Reported below is one TCR beta chain. This clone appeared once. Its target antigen remains unknown. No clone much larger than this one lies a single base away; base qualities are absent. In total, 600 or so healthy bone marrow donors made up the cohort. At the time of sampling, every cohort member was nominally healthy, though immune exposures that went unrecorded were likely present. The donor was CMV seronegative and belonged to the group of 380 or so seronegative cohort members. Every donor gave a peripheral blood sample, and the peripheral blood mononuclear cells from that sample were used for TCR beta sequencing. Genomic DNA was extracted from the blood cell samples with the Qiagen DNeasy Blood Extraction Kit. This specimen belongs to a study of cytomegalovirus exposure and HLA in healthy donors (TCRdb year 2017). Background for the entire study: An earlier analysis of 550 to 700 of the donors reported 250 to 300 Gb of sequence data and 100 million to 140 million unique TCR beta sequences from some 180 million T cells. An early release that covered roughly 600 HLA-typed donors contained about 300 gigabases of sequencing data and around 85 million unique TCR sequences. Of the 300 to 450 genotyped donors, 65% to 90% were placed in the genetic ancestry cluster associated with self-reported Caucasian donors. The study aimed to test whether signatures of past pathogen exposure could be identified by cataloging public T cell receptors. The T cell repertoires of under 750 subjects were profiled by immunosequencing and related to cytomegalovirus serostatus. A separate validation cohort of some 130 different subjects was used in addition to the approximately 610-subject first cohort. The study combined high-throughput TCR immunosequencing, statistical association of individual TCRs with disease status, and machine learning to predict cytomegalovirus infection status. To study patterns of TCR occurrence, a later analysis re-analyzed previously published TCR beta repertoires from 666 donors and added high-resolution HLA genotyping. Rather than using new phenotypic data, the later analysis identified candidate immune exposures from TCR beta sequences and from how often those sequences occurred across donors. In an earlier analysis of 500 to 650 of the donors, high-throughput TCR beta sequencing was used to judge whether each TCR beta V gene segment behaved as functional or pseudogenic. Donor age, sex, ethnicity and CMV serostatus were compiled alongside the repertoire data. Genome-wide SNP genotypes for about 55% of the roughly 670 donors were used in a later genetic analysis, which treated that subset as a discovery cohort. Every repertoire in the discovery cohort had been generated on one and the same sequencing platform. Both class I and class II loci were covered by HLA typing, at four-digit resolution. Typing coverage differed by locus: A, B, C, DRB1 and DQB1 were typed in about 620-640 donors, DQA1 in about 550, DPA1 in some 610, and DPB1 in 400 to 480. About five DR-DQ haplotypes were treated as single units for association and clustering because of strong linkage in the cohort. Among almost 400 genotyped donors of the cohort, an average of about 240,000 unique TCR beta nucleotide sequences were sequenced per donor, 15% to 20% of them non-productive.

The library was obtained by the immunoSEQ multiplex PCR assay. For the multiplex PCR, a mixture combining 60 forward primers for TCR Vbeta segments and 13 reverse primers for TCR Jbeta segments was used. A multiplex PCR assay on genomic DNA amplified the CDR3 region of rearranged TCR beta genes. The amplified TCR beta libraries were sequenced on the Illumina HiSeq System as 87-base-pair reads. As for the authors' bioinformatics: A later analysis tallied tens of millions of unique TCR beta chains across the 660 or so repertoires, and some 10 million of those chains were shared by two or more donors. To remove PCR and sequencing errors, raw reads were error-corrected and collapsed into unique sequences using a nearest-neighbor algorithm that merged closely related sequences. To assign V, D and J gene segments, CDR3 sequences were aligned to IMGT reference sequences. For a sequence to be retained, a match of at least six nucleotides was required to both a V gene segment and a J gene segment. Rearrangements were called productive when the CDR3 lacked stop codons and stayed in frame with V and J; all others were non-productive. CDR3 was defined according to IMGT convention as the region running from the second conserved V-encoded cysteine to the conserved J-encoded phenylalanine. In an earlier analysis of around 570 of the donors, sequences lacking an unambiguous match to a single V gene segment were excluded. An earlier analysis of over 450 of the donors classified V segments as functional when productive rearrangements were above 56.7% and as segregating when the standard deviation between donors was above 5%. To diagnose cytomegalovirus status from the catalog of TCR beta chain sequences, a statistical classification framework was built. In a later analysis, TCR nucleotide sequences were compared against IMGT/GENE-DB human TR gene sequences so that V and J genes could be assigned. In a later analysis, CDR3 sequences and most-parsimonious VDJ recombination scenarios were assigned using the TCRdist pipeline. In a later analysis, each TCR beta chain was defined by its CDR3 amino acid sequence together with its V-gene family, and reads without a unique V-gene family were excluded. In a later analysis, 550 to 650 highly shared, low-generation-probability nucleotide sequences were removed to address suspected cross-contamination and a sequencing artifact. For each public chain, a later analysis derived a clonal expansion index from normalized ranks of inferred template counts within each repertoire. In a later analysis, generation probabilities were computed using a VDJ recombination model fitted to out-of-frame rearrangements, and the results were checked against IGoR. In a later analysis, TCR-TCR, TCR-HLA and TCR-CMV co-occurrence was scored with hypergeometric tests, and a repertoire-size bias correction was applied to TCR pairs. In a later analysis, false discovery rates were estimated by permuting HLA or CMV assignments 20 times. In a later analysis, co-occurring TCRs were grouped using DBSCAN, with TCRdist sequence similarity added in when clustering inside HLA-allele-positive subsets. Repertoires with fewer than 30,000 or more than 120,000 public chains, plus five repertoires with anomalous nucleotide sharing, were excluded from co-occurrence clustering. As stored in TCRdb, this immuneACCESS dataset retains in-frame rearrangements with V and J assigned. A fraction of the clones does not appear; measured against another copy, unresolved V genes explain less than half of the discrepancy, and the remainder lacks a known reason. D and trimming come from the DNA, and the V and J calls and clone size come from that table. For this sample the table gives 210,000 or so clones, of which approximately 79% were detected only once. The biggest ten clones account for around 2% of the sample.

The CDR3 starts with the cysteine, ends with the phenylalanine, and has 15 residues. Only the CDR3 region is kept as DNA, spanning 45 bases read in frame from base 1. Deletion took 0 bases off V and 7 bases off J, with a span of 19 bases between the germline ends. Per the germline V gene (reference sequence), GTSNPN is the CDR1 and SVGIG is the CDR2. Beyond this particular receptor, the publication reports: Cytomegalovirus status was reported to be diagnosed by the classifier with high specificity and sensitivity in both the original and validation cohorts. The study listed over 150 TCR beta chains as associated with cytomegalovirus. The 87-base-pair reads could not distinguish some IMGT-functional V segments, including TRBV6-2 and TRBV6-3, so those segments were excluded. V-gene and J-gene trimming of TCR beta chains was associated with a missense DCLRE1C variant in a later genetic analysis, and the association was replicated in an independent cohort. Across donors, most TCR sequences were observed very rarely, whereas some public TCRs were present in many individuals. In a later analysis, the rate of TCR association differed among HLA loci, with DRB1 alleles having the most associated TCRs and HLA-C alleles having the fewest. A later analysis reported that several top co-occurrence clusters appeared linked to parvovirus B19, influenza, CMV and Epstein-Barr virus. In vitro tests confirmed that a few of the cytomegalovirus-associated TCR beta chains recognize cytomegalovirus antigens. According to a later genetic analysis, donors in an Asian-associated ancestry cluster had fewer N-insertions in productive TCRs than the roughly 700-donor mean. A further reported finding was that TCR beta sequences accurately predicted the HLA-A and HLA-B alleles for most subjects in the first cohort. Strong co-occurrence of HLA alleles, especially DR and DQ, made assigning TCR associations to individual alleles difficult. A later analysis associated 15,000 or so TCR beta sequences with specific HLA alleles at a false discovery rate of 0.05. The only immune exposure information available for the cohort was CMV serostatus. The authors suggested that the approach could potentially be extended to other disease states and immunological phenotypes. According to a later analysis, most CMV-associated TCR beta chains appeared to be HLA-restricted, and the HLA associations seemed to be driven largely by CMV exposure. In an earlier analysis of around 600 of the donors, most TCR beta V segments appeared in productive rearrangements about 87% or about 30% of the time, broadly matching IMGT annotations. Because counts were too low, roughly 16 rarely observed V segments, including chromosome 9 orphons, were left out of the earlier analysis of approximately 500 of the donors. Correlated functional status among segregating V segments might be attributable to linkage disequilibrium, but an unknown experimental factor could not be ruled out. A later analysis found that HLA-associated TCR beta chains were more clonally expanded and had lower generation probabilities than equally common non-associated chains. Because some donors lacked HLA typing at each locus, the association tests relied only on the typed subset. Roughly uniform sequencing depth across donors was assumed in presence/absence analyses, although this assumption may not hold. This cohort had only TCR beta chains sequenced, and the lack of alpha or paired-chain data limited which features could be detected. A cluster of highly shared sequence variants was judged likely to represent a technical artifact of the sequencing pipeline.

This TCR was recovered from a man aged 18 to 29 in good health and CMV-seronegative. The chain couples TRBV30 to TRBJ2-7; TRBD1 is a weak D gene call, 6 bases matching. Sequencing was carried out using PBMCs. For the CDR3, the sequence is CAWSVDSRLTGEQYF. Read as DNA, the sequence is TGTGCCTGGAGTGTTGATAGCAGGTTAACAGGGGAGCAGTACTTC.